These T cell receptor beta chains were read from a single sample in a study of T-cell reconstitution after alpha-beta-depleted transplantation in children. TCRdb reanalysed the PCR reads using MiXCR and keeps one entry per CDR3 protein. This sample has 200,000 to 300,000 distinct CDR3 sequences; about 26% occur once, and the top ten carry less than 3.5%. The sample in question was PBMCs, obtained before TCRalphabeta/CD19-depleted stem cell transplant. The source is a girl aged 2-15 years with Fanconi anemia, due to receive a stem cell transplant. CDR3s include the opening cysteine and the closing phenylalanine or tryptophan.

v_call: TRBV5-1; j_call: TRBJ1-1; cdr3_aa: CASSFAVNTEAFF
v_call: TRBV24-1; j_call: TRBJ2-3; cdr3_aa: CATSGGRTDTQYF
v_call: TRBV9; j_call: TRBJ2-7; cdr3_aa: CASSAGSSGYEQYF
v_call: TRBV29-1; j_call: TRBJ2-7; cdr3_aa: CSVAPGLGPSYEQYF
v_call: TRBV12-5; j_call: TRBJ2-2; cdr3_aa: CASGFLAGEETGELFF
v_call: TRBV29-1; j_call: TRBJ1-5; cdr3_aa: CSVEEGGTQHF
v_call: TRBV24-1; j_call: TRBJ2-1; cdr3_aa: CATSDPSLGDPGDAYNEQFF
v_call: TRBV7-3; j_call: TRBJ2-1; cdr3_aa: CASSPWGRGESYNEQFF
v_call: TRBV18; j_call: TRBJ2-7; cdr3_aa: CASSQGPSSYEQYF
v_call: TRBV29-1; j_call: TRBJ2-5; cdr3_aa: CSVEGGQGNRYQETQYF
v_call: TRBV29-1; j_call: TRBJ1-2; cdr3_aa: CSVGQVVGYGYTF
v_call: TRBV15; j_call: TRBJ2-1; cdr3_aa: CATSLTTSGYNEQFF
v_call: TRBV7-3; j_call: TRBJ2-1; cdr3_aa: CASSLSPNEQFF
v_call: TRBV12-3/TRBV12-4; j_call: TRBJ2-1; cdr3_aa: CASSLGHRDEQFF
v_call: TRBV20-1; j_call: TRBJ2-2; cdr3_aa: CSAKGRNTGELFF
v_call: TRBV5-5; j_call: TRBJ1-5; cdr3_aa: CASSLRGGPYQPQHF
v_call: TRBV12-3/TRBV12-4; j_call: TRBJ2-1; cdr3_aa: CASSLQGELEQFF
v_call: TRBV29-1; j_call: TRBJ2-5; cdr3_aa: CSVSGQEETQYF
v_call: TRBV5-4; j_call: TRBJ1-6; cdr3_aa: CASSRDRGRYNSPLHF
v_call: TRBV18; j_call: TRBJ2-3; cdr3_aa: CASSPLGLYDTQYF
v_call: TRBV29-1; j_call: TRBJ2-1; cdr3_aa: CSVEEPGPIYNEQFF
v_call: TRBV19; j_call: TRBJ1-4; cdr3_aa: CASSIRGPLTTNEKLFF
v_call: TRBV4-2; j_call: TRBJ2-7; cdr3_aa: CASSQDRDRNYEQYF
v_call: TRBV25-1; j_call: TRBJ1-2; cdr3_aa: CASSVGQNYGYTF
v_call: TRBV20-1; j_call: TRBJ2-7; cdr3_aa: CSAQGADVTYEQYF
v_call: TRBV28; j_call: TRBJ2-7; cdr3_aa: CASSSGTKFYEQYF
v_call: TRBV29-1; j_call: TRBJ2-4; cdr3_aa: CSVLAGADKNIQYF
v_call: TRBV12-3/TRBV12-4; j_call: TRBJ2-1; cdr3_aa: CASSRDGYNEQFF
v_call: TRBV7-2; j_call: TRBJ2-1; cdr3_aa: CASSVTRTYNEQFF
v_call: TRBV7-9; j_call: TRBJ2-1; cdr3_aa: CASSLIVADQTNEQFF
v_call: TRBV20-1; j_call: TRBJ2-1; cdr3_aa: CSARFPGLAGLSYNEQFF